The rows below give T cell receptor beta chains drawn from one sample of a study of circulating and synovial CD4+ cells in juvenile arthritis. Here immunoSEQ multiplex PCR was the method, and the copy in TCRdb shows in-frame clones only, minus some. The sample has about 32,000 clones; roughly 93% are singletons. Sequencing was carried out using CD4+ T cells from blood. These receptors originate from a human donor with juvenile idiopathic arthritis. The CDR3 runs from the conserved cysteine through the conserved F or W. D genes are given only for firm matches. The size field is filled for only some rows; it gives once, few, many or a size class.

j_call d_call clone_size v_call cdr3_nt cdr3_aa
TRBJ2-1 TRBD2 NA TRBV11-2 TGTGCCAGCAGCCCTAGCGGGAGCTCCTACAATGAGCAGTTCTTC CASSPSGSSYNEQFF
TRBJ1-5 NA once TRBV7-9 TGTGCCAGCAGCCCCCCGGGGACAAGCCCGTTGCCCCAGCATTTT CASSPPGTSPLPQHF
TRBJ1-1 NA NA TRBV6-6 TGTGCCAGCAGTTACCGTTCGAACACTGAAGCTTTCTTT CASSYRSNTEAFF
TRBJ1-2 TRBD1 NA TRBV5-4 TGTGCCAGCAGCCCGGGGACAGGGGTTGGAGGTGGCTATGGCTACACCTTC CASSPGTGVGGGYGYTF
TRBJ2-7 TRBD1 NA TRBV6-5 TGTGCCAGCAGCCACGGACAGGGTGGGTCCTACGAGCAGTACTTC CASSHGQGGSYEQYF
TRBJ1-3 NA once TRBV6-5 TGTGCCAGCAAGACAGACCGATCTGGAAACACCATATATTTT CASKTDRSGNTIYF
TRBJ1-3 NA NA TRBV5-1 TGCGCCAGCAGGGTAACAGGCTCTGGAAACACCATATATTTT CASRVTGSGNTIYF
TRBJ2-2 TRBD2 NA TRBV9 TGTGCCAGCAGCGCGGGGGGACTAGAGAACACCGGGGAGCTGTTTTTT CASSAGGLENTGELFF
TRBJ2-5 NA NA TRBV6-5 TGTGCCAGCAGTTACTCGCGGGGTCTCCAAGAGACCCAGTACTTC CASSYSRGLQETQYF
TRBJ1-2 NA NA TRBV6-1 TGTGCCAGCAGCTCCTCCTATGGCTACACCTTC CASSSSYGYTF